This TCR beta chain derives from a study of T-cell reconstitution after alpha-beta-depleted transplantation in children. The CDR3 sequence is 16 residues long. Per germline, CDR1 SGHRS and CDR2 YFSETQ. V lost 1 base and J lost 0; bases outside the gene matches: 3. During its preparation, the TCRbeta library received unique molecular identifiers. TCRdb passed the PCR reads through MiXCR, listing each CDR3 protein once. Altogether some 490,000 distinct CDR3 sequences are present, under 15% being singletons, with the ten largest covering around 5.6%. The sample holds a few counts of this clonotype. The specimen comprised PBMCs from the stem cell graft donor, sampled from the stem cell graft. The clonotype was recovered from a human donor who donated a stem cell graft to a child with combined immunodeficiency. The chain is built from TRBV5-1 and TRBJ2-1, with TRBD1 matching 8 bases. The CDR3: CASSLPGQGSYNEQFF. CDR3 coding DNA: TGCGCCAGCAGCTTGCCCGGACAGGGCTCCTACAATGAGCAGTTCTTC.